This record looks at one T cell receptor beta chain sequence and its context. The antigen remains unidentified. This sample was included in a study of T cell repertoires in ileal Crohn's disease. Findings and limits, study-wide: Endoscopic recurrence occurred in every patient whose clonality exceeded 26.8%. Active smokers at surgery had more clonal expansions than non-smokers.

Method: immunoSEQ multiplex PCR; TCRdb's copy keeps in-frame clones and lacks some. The table records approximately 7,500 clones, approximately 96% of them present only once. The source is an adult with Crohn's disease. Sequencing input: ileal tissue.

The CDR3 region has the DNA TGTGCCAGCAGCGTGGGGCTAGCGGGGGGAGAGACCCAGTACTTC. The encoded protein is CASSVGLAGGETQYF. V gene TRBV9 combines with J gene TRBJ2-5; 11 bases align to TRBD2. The CDR3 extends over 15 amino acids. The trim removed 2 bases at V and 4 bases at J, leaving 4 bases unmatched. Germline V gene sequence: CDR1 SGDLS, CDR2 YYNGEE.